This record looks at one T cell receptor (beta chain) sequence and its context. Assay used: immunoSEQ multiplex PCR; TCRdb lists only in-frame clones, some missing. The data show about 270,000 clones, with roughly 84% seen just once and 3.1% held by the top ten. The ends lost 5 bases at V and 8 bases at J; junction bases unmatched: 12. Looked up from germline, CDR1 is LNHDA and CDR2 is SQIVND (reference sequence). CDR3 length: 17 residues. This entry belongs to a study of blood T cell repertoires in COVID-19. Study information: The origin of the acute and convalescent COVID-19 samples was the United States, Italy and Spain.

Sample: peripheral blood. The TCR comes from a young woman with acute or convalescent COVID-19. The genes are TRBV19 and TRBJ1-6; TRBD1 matches 10 bases. The CDR3 DNA reads TGTGCCAGTAGTCTCGGGACAGGGGTGAGAGTTCATTCACCCCTCCACTTT. Amino acids: CASSLGTGVRVHSPLHF.